This T cell receptor beta chain was identified in a study of blood T cell repertoires in COVID-19. Study processing details: Estimation of nucleated cell counts relied on the amplification of reference gene primers. Produced via immunoSEQ multiplex PCR; TCRdb's table is partial and in-frame only. V, J and clone size derive from that table, while D and trimming were established from the DNA sequence. Of about 250,000 clones in the sample, more than 75% were seen once. This clone was counted between two and nine times. Residents of 20 to 25 US areas, aged about 18 to 89 years, made up the participants. The clonotype was recovered from a man aged 18 to 29 who had recovered from COVID-19. The sequencing sample was made of PBMCs or T cells enriched from blood (not recorded which).

DNA of the CDR3: TGCGCCAGCAGCCAAGGGACAGGGTTACCGTACGAGCAGTACTTC. It yields the protein CASSQGTGLPYEQYF. V usage is TRBV4-1 and J usage is TRBJ2-7; TRBD1 matches at 8 bases. CDR1 and CDR2 from the germline V gene are MGHRA and YSYEKL. After removal of 1 base from V and 4 bases from J, the junction contained 6 bases not matched to a gene. The CDR3 has 15 amino acids.